Below are 25 T cell receptor beta chains sequenced from a single sample in a study of cytomegalovirus exposure and HLA in healthy donors. The PCR ran on 60 Vbeta and 13 Jbeta primers. The protocol was immunoSEQ multiplex PCR, while the TCRdb copy is restricted to in-frame clones and leaves out a portion. This table holds some 160,000 clones, 70% to 90% found once. Sequenced input: PBMCs. These receptors came from a woman in her late teens or twenties in good health and CMV-seronegative.

V is TRBV28 and J is TRBJ2-7, with 13 nucleotides matching TRBD2. Germline V gene lookup returns CDR1 MDHEN and CDR2 SYDVKM. Trimming took 7 bases from V and 0 from J; bases not matched to a gene: 9. The CDR3 runs 17 residues. This chain's CDR3 is CASTSGTSGTYSYEQYF. The DNA of the CDR3 is TGTGCCAGCACCTCCGGGACTAGCGGGACCTACTCCTACGAGCAGTACTTC.

The rearrangement links TRBV7-3 to TRBJ2-7, with a possible D match to TRBD1 (6 bases). The CDR3 runs 16 residues. Germline values: CDR1 SGHTA, CDR2 FQGTGA. Between the trimmed V and J ends, which lost 2 bases and 2 bases, there was a span of 16 bases. The CDR3 spells CASSLGGVTGPYEQYF. CDR3 coding DNA: TGTGCCAGCAGCTTAGGGGGAGTGACAGGACCCTACGAGCAGTACTTC.

This clone was detected a few times. The V gene is TRBV4-2, the J gene TRBJ1-6; D may be TRBD1 (6 bases). The CDR3 has 15 residues. Trimming took 3 bases from V and 5 from J, leaving 11 bases between them. Looked up from germline, CDR1 is LGHNA and CDR2 is YNFKEQ. The CDR3 DNA reads as TGTGCCAGCAGCCATGGCAGGGGCGATAATTCACCCCTCCACTTT. This gives the protein CASSHGRGDNSPLHF.

This rearrangement joins TRBV19 to TRBJ2-5; 9 bases match TRBD1. The CDR3 is 16 amino acids. V dropped 4 bases and J dropped 2; count of bases not matched to a gene: 8. Germline V gene sequence: CDR1 LNHDA, CDR2 SQIVND (reference sequence). CDR3 protein: CASSNPPGQGQETQYF. DNA of the CDR3: TGTGCCAGTAGTAACCCCCCGGGACAGGGACAAGAGACCCAGTACTTC.

This chain connects TRBV11-2 to TRBJ1-4, with a possible D match to TRBD1 (6 bases). Germline CDR1 SGHAT, CDR2 FQNNGV. The CDR3 totals 15 residues. The V gene lost 4 bases and the J gene lost 10 bases, with 19 bases spanning the gap. CDR3 nucleotide sequence: TGTGCCAGCAGCTCTCCCGGGGGGGCGCGGGGAAAACTGTTTTTT. Its translation is CASSSPGGARGKLFF.

This chain joins TRBV5-8 and TRBJ2-7, with D possibly TRBD1 on 6 matching bases. Germline V CDR1 and CDR2: SGHTS, YDEGEE. This CDR3 comprises 12 residues. V gave up 3 bases and J gave up 5 bases, with 9 bases separating them. The CDR3 here is CASSWGHNEQYF. CDR3 in DNA: TGTGCCAGCAGCTGGGGACATAACGAGCAGTACTTC.

This clone was seen more than once but under ten times. CDR3 sequence reads: CASRRTPGQVFTDTQYF. The CDR3 DNA sequence: TGTGCCAGCAGGAGAACCCCGGGACAGGTGTTCACAGATACGCAGTATTTT. The chain employs TRBV2 and TRBJ2-3, with 8 bases lining up with TRBD1. Germline lookup yields CDR1 SNHLY and CDR2 FYNNEI. V lost 6 bases to trimming and J lost 2 bases; unmatched junction nucleotides: 13. This CDR3 has 17 residues.

The chain carries TRBV7-9 and TRBJ2-1; 9 bases line up with TRBD1. Per germline, CDR1 SEHNR and CDR2 FQNEAQ (reference sequence). This CDR3 spans 14 amino acids. Unmatched junction bases numbered 5, after V lost 6 bases and J lost 5 bases. In DNA form, the CDR3 reads TGTGCCAGCAGGCCTGGACAGGGGCACAATGAGCAGTTCTTC. Its translation: CASRPGQGHNEQFF.

The J gene is TRBJ1-6, the V gene TRBV28; TRBD1 aligns across 8 bases. The J segment lost 10 bases and the V segment lost 5 bases, leaving 10 bases of the junction unmatched. The CDR3 is 15 residues long. CDR1 and CDR2 from the germline V gene are MDHEN and SYDVKM. The CDR3 nucleotides are TGTGCCAGCAGTGGGGCGACAGGGGAGCAATCACCCCTCCACTTT. Its protein product is CASSGATGEQSPLHF.

DNA for the CDR3: TGTGCCAGCAGCTTATCGGGAAGGCAGTACTTC. Translating gives CASSLSGRQYF. The chain is built from TRBV7-9 and TRBJ2-7, with D perhaps TRBD2 (5 bases). Trimming pared 2 bases from V and 9 bases from J, leaving 8 bases between. This CDR3 contains 11 residues. In germline, CDR1 is SEHNR, CDR2 FQNEAQ (reference sequence).

V and J are TRBV7-3 and TRBJ2-1; 10 positions agree with TRBD2. Germline V gene sequence: CDR1 SGHTA, CDR2 FQGTGA. The CDR3 extends over 16 amino acids. Trimming removed 4 bases from V and 8 bases from J; junction bases left unmatched: 11. The CDR3 protein is CASSSVALAGVDEQFF. CDR3 in DNA: TGTGCCAGCAGCTCCGTCGCCCTAGCGGGAGTAGATGAGCAGTTCTTC.

This clone was counted once. This sequence joins TRBV5-4 and TRBJ2-7; 10 nucleotides align to TRBD2. CDR3 length: 17 residues. Looked up from germline, CDR1 is SGHNT and CDR2 is YYREEE (reference sequence). J was trimmed by 4 bases and V by 3 bases; bases with no gene match: 13. This chain's CDR3 is CASSSLGSGGPGYEQYF. The CDR3, as DNA: TGTGCCAGCAGCTCCTTGGGTAGCGGGGGGCCCGGGTACGAGCAGTACTTC.

The sample holds a few counts of this clone. This sequence joins TRBV27 and TRBJ1-2; a weak D match, TRBD1 (5 bases). Germline V gene data show CDR1 as MNHEY and CDR2 as SMNVEV (reference sequence). The CDR3 covers 13 residues. Between the trimmed V and J ends, which lost 1 base and 5 bases, there was a span of 8 bases. The CDR3 sequence: CASSLWGGYGYTF. The CDR3 nucleotides read TGTGCCAGCAGTTTATGGGGGGGATATGGCTACACCTTC.

The gene calls are TRBV19 and TRBJ1-1; 7 bases agree with TRBD1. Per the germline V gene, CDR1 is LNHDA and CDR2 is SQIVND (reference sequence). V shed 5 bases, J shed 8 bases, and the junction held 5 bases outside the gene matches. The CDR3 has 12 residues. CDR3 in DNA: TGTGCCAGTAGTGAGAGGACAGGCGAAGCTTTCTTT. This sequence encodes CASSERTGEAFF. Supplemented by reference TRBV19 and TRBJ1-1, the full variable domain reads DGGITQSPKYLFRKEGQNVTLSCEQNLNHDAMYWYRQDPGQGLRLIYYSQIVNDFQKGDIAEGYSVSREKKESFPLTVTSAQKNPTAFYLCASSERTGEAFFGQGTRLTVV.

This clone was seen more than once but under ten times. DNA of the CDR3: TGTGCCAGCAGCTCACTCGGGACTAGCGGGGGGGCTGATACGCAGTATTTT. Its protein product is CASSSLGTSGGADTQYF. The chain uses TRBV7-8 and TRBJ2-3; the match to TRBD2 covers 16 bases. CDR1 is SGHVS, CDR2 FQNEAQ, per germline. CDR3 length: 17 amino acids. J gave up 6 bases and V 4 bases, and 7 bases lay outside the gene matches.

The rearrangement joins TRBV15 to TRBJ1-2; weak D call: TRBD1 (5 bases). The CDR3 loop spans 13 amino acids. V dropped 3 bases and J dropped 8 bases, with 13 bases sitting between them. Germline V gene data show CDR1 as LNHNV and CDR2 as YYDKDF (reference sequence). DNA of the CDR3: TGTGCCACCAGCAGGGACCACAGGTTGGGCTACACCTTC. It codes for CATSRDHRLGYTF.

The chain joins TRBV5-1 to TRBJ2-6; D uncertain. The CDR3 extends over 16 amino acids. Germline V gene sequence: CDR1 SGHRS, CDR2 YFSETQ. The V end was cut by 0 bases, the J end by 3 bases, with 10 bases between. The CDR3 spells CASSLGRVDGANVLTF. CDR3 in DNA: TGCGCCAGCAGCTTGGGTCGAGTCGATGGGGCCAACGTCCTGACTTTC.

This chain joins TRBV9 and TRBJ1-5; a possible D gene is TRBD1 (5 bases). Germline V gene lookup returns CDR1 SGDLS and CDR2 YYNGEE. V shed 1 base and J shed 4 bases, with 9 bases lying between them. The CDR3 is 14 residues long. The CDR3 bases are TGTGCCAGCAGCGTAAGCCAGGGTAATCAGCCCCAGCATTTT. It translates to CASSVSQGNQPQHF.

The J gene is TRBJ2-7, the V gene TRBV27; TRBD1 agrees at 7 bases. CDR3 length equals 16 residues. CDR1 MNHEY and CDR2 SMNVEV come from the germline V gene (reference sequence). After removal of 5 bases from V and 10 bases from J, the junction contained 20 bases not matched to a gene. CDR3: CASSPSGQLTKSSQYF. The CDR3 DNA follows: TGTGCCAGCAGTCCGTCGGGACAGCTAACAAAAAGTAGTCAGTACTTC.

V and J are TRBV4-1 and TRBJ2-1; maybe TRBD1 (5 bases). Trimming left V 1 base short and J 4 bases short, with 8 bases between. This CDR3 comprises 14 residues. Germline CDR1 is MGHRA and CDR2 is YSYEKL. In DNA, the CDR3 is TGCGCCAGCAGCCAAGTGGGGCTTTACAATGAGCAGTTCTTC. Protein sequence: CASSQVGLYNEQFF.

This chain connects TRBV7-8 to TRBJ1-1; possible D gene TRBD1, 5 bases. CDR1 is SGHVS, CDR2 FQNEAQ, per germline. The CDR3 is made up of 14 amino acids. Trimming stripped 8 bases from V and 0 bases from J, with 13 bases between. The CDR3 loop reads CASGLGGMNTEAFF. Here the CDR3 DNA reads TGTGCCAGCGGGCTTGGGGGGATGAACACTGAAGCTTTCTTT. Looking up the rest from reference TRBV7-8 and TRBJ1-1 gives the full variable domain: GAGVSQSPRYKVAKRGQDVALRCDPISGHVSLFWYQQALGQGPEFLTYFQNEAQLDKSGLPSDRFFAERPEGSVSTLKIQRTQQEDSAVYLCASGLGGMNTEAFFGQGTRLTVV.

This clone appeared once. The genes are TRBV7-6 and TRBJ2-2, with 10 bases aligning to TRBD1. CDR1 and CDR2 (germline): SGHVS, FNYEAQ. V lost 0 bases, J lost 5 bases, and 0 bases stayed unmatched. This CDR3 has 15 amino acids. The CDR3: CASSLADRGTGELFF. DNA for the CDR3: TGTGCCAGCAGCTTAGCGGACAGGGGGACCGGGGAGCTGTTTTTT.

This rearrangement joins TRBV4-2 to TRBJ2-3, with D perhaps TRBD2 (7 bases). CDR3 length: 17 residues. Germline V gene sequence: CDR1 LGHNA, CDR2 YNFKEQ. Trimming shortened V by 0 bases and J by 3 bases, and 16 bases separated the two germline ends. The CDR3 DNA sequence: TGTGCCAGCAGCCAAGATCGGGCACAGGGAGGGACAGATACGCAGTATTTT. This encodes CASSQDRAQGGTDTQYF.

Only one count was recorded for this clone. This chain connects TRBV27 to TRBJ1-2, with 7 bases that match TRBD1. The trim removed 6 bases at V and 5 bases at J, leaving 9 bases unmatched. This CDR3 is built from 14 residues. Germline lookup yields CDR1 MNHEY and CDR2 SMNVEV (reference sequence). CDR3 sequence reads: CASSRPGRGYGYTF. The CDR3 region has the DNA TGTGCCAGCAGCCGCCCGGGCAGGGGGTATGGCTACACCTTC.

This clone was counted only a few times. CDR3 residues: CASSSQPRGLHTEAFF. The CDR3 bases are TGTGCCAGCAGCTCTCAACCCAGGGGGCTGCACACTGAAGCTTTCTTT. The chain joins TRBV7-2 to TRBJ1-1, with 8 nucleotides matching TRBD1. This CDR3 comprises 16 residues. The V and J ends lost 4 bases and 3 bases, in that order; junction bases with no gene match: 10. Germline V gene sequence: CDR1 SGHTA, CDR2 FQGNSA. Supplemented by reference TRBV7-2 and TRBJ1-1, the full variable domain reads GAGVSQSPSNKVTEKGKDVELRCDPISGHTALYWYRQSLGQGLEFLIYFQGNSAPDKSGLPSDRFSAERTGGSVSTLTIQRTQQEDSAVYLCASSSQPRGLHTEAFFGQGTRLTVV.